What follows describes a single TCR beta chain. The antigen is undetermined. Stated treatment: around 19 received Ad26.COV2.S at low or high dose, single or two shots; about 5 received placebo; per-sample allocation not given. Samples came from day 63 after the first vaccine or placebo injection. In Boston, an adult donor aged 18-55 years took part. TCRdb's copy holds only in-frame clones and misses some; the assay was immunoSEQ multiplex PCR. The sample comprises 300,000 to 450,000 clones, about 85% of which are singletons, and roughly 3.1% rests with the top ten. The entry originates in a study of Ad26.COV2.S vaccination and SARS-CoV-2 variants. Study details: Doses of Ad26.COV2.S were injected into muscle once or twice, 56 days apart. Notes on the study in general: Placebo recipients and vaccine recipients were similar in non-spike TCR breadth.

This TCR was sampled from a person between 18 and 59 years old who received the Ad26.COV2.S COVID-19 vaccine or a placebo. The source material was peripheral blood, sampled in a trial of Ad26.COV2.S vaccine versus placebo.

CDR3 residues: CASSPDRDNEQFF. Here the CDR3 DNA reads TGTGCCAGCTCACCTGACAGGGACAATGAGCAGTTCTTC. The gene calls are TRBV18 and TRBJ2-1; 7 bases agree with TRBD1. The CDR3 extends over 13 amino acids. Trimming cost V 3 bases and J 5 bases; bases outside gene matches: 1. CDR1 and CDR2 from the germline V gene are KGHSH and LQKENI.